This entry describes one T cell receptor (beta chain). In the authors' methods: From reference gene primer amplification, estimates of nucleated cell counts were derived. Sequenced by immunoSEQ multiplex PCR; TCRdb stores in-frame clones only, minus some. Clone size and V and J calls were adopted from that table, with D and trimming inferred from the DNA. The data hold 40,000 or so clones, with approximately 91% observed a single time. The data were obtained in a study of blood T cell repertoires in COVID-19. As for the study in general: COVID-19 samples, acute and convalescent, were from the United States, Italy and Spain. PBMCs, B-cell-depleted T cells, or T cells were the source of the cDNA or gDNA that made up the material.

Germline-derived CDR1 and CDR2 are MGHDK and SYGVNS. Between the trimmed V and J ends, which lost 3 bases and 2 bases, there was a span of 10 bases. CDR3 size: 14 residues. Sample: peripheral blood. This rearrangement joins TRBV25-1 to TRBJ1-1; D gene ambiguous. The clonotype comes from a human donor in a cohort sampled during active COVID-19. The CDR3 is CASSDIQLNTEAFF. The CDR3 coding sequence is TGTGCCAGCAGTGATATACAGCTAAACACTGAAGCTTTCTTT.